The present TCR beta chain was sequenced within a study of cytotoxic CD8 clonotypes in ibrutinib-treated CLL (dated by TCRdb to the early 2020s). Turning to the overall study: The cohort had about a dozen relapsed/refractory and around 15 treatment-naive patients; 17 to 18 were IGHV unmutated. Response samples were obtained after a median of around 11 months of treatment, with a range of about 6 to 36 months. Cryopreserved peripheral blood mononuclear cells were obtained prior to treatment, at the time of response, and at either disease progression or sustained remission. On average, each sample yielded roughly 250,000 productive templates and tens of thousands of productive rearrangements. Partial responses were observed in roughly 24 patients and complete responses in 2; after a median follow-up of around 68 months, remission was maintained in some 14 patients and progression was observed in 12. Longitudinal samples were available for about 30% of the roughly 86 trial participants. All remission and progressive disease samples were collected while patients were still receiving ibrutinib. Broader findings and caveats from the paper: Sampling times were not matched between sustained-remission and progressing patients, and lymph node repertoires were not studied. Public clonotypes were rare and either shrank or stayed stable during treatment, and the rise in clonality at ibrutinib response reflected expansion of private clonotypes. Clonality increased at ibrutinib response, stayed stable in sustained remission, and fell back toward baseline at progression. At baseline, clonality was higher than in age-matched healthy donors and showed a strong correlation with circulating CD8+ T-cell counts.

Explained via the paper, the time point label denotes: approximately eleven months on ibrutinib. For TCR beta library preparation, around 2 micrograms of genomic DNA were isolated from cryopreserved PBMCs. Longitudinal blood samples from CLL patients on ibrutinib monotherapy were analyzed using high-throughput TCR beta sequencing. The patients took part in an open-label, single-center phase 2 trial of ibrutinib monotherapy. Of note for this clone: This receptor's antigen is unknown. Nothing much larger sits one base from this clone, and base qualities are not available.

The germline V and J ends show losses of 4 bases and 4 bases respectively, and no gene match explains 8 bases of the junction. CDR1 and CDR2 (LGHNA, YNFKEQ) derive from the germline V gene. Including the terminal cysteine and phenylalanine, the CDR3 comprises 16 residues. Solely the CDR3 DNA is kept, with 48 bases framed from the first base. Each clonotype received, on average, around 10x coverage in deep resolution sequencing performed on a MiSeq, where the target depth lay between 1 in 1 million and 1 in 200,000 T cells. The immunoSEQ hsTCRB Kit was used to generate TCR beta libraries. For the original study's pipeline: The data were analyzed with ImmunoSEQ Analyzer and ImmunoSEQ Data Assistant, and V, D and J gene assignments followed IMGT definitions. Clonality, with values ranging from 0 to 1, was calculated as one minus the normalized Shannon entropy of productive rearrangement frequencies. Only overrepresented clonotypes making up at least 0.05% of the repertoire of each patient were included in the public clonotype analysis. About twelve age-matched healthy donor repertoires from immuneACCESS were used as controls for clonality. Entries here come from immuneACCESS through TCRdb and include only in-frame sequences with V and J called. Some clones fail to appear in such tables; in the studies checked, an unresolved V gene covers under half of the shortfall, and the cause of the remainder is unknown. D and trimming come from the DNA, and the V and J calls and clone size come from that table. The sample table records some 81,000 clones; 70% to 80% of these occur just once. The ten largest account for 4.8% of the sample.

The clonotype was recovered from a human donor with chronic lymphocytic leukemia. Recombination joined TRBV4-2 with TRBJ2-7; 12 junctional bases match TRBD2. This specimen was PBMCs, taken after 12 months of ibrutinib treatment. Here is the DNA: TGTGCCAGCAGCCCGGCAACCACTAGCGGGGGGTACGAGCAGTACTTC. Its amino acids are CASSPATTSGGYEQYF.